The entry below gives a single T cell receptor beta chain sequence along with its context. The data are from a study of Ad26.COV2.S vaccination and SARS-CoV-2 variants. Looking at the study overall: The donor was enrolled in the Ad26.COV2.S arm of the COV1001 trial.

Sequencing was performed with immunoSEQ multiplex PCR; in TCRdb, only in-frame clones are kept and a portion is missing. The sample has about 350,000 clones, 65% to 90% seen once; the top ten hold approximately 11%. Trimming removed 0 bases from V and 1 base from J, with 7 bases in between. Germline values: CDR1 LNHNV, CDR2 YYDKDF (reference sequence). The CDR3 runs 15 residues. The treatment was: roughly 19 received Ad26.COV2.S at low or high dose, single or two shots; several received placebo; per-sample allocation not given. Each sample was drawn 63 days after the first injection (of vaccine or placebo). Vaccination used an Ad26 vector expressing Wuhan-strain SARS-CoV-2 spike.

Sequences were derived from peripheral blood, sampled in a trial of Ad26.COV2.S vaccine versus placebo. The rearrangement joins TRBV15 to TRBJ1-3, with D unclear. This TCR came from a person between 18 and 65 years old who received the Ad26.COV2.S COVID-19 vaccine or a placebo. The CDR3: CATSREPQSGNTIYF. CDR3 sequence (DNA): TGTGCCACCAGCAGAGAGCCACAGTCTGGAAACACCATATATTTT.